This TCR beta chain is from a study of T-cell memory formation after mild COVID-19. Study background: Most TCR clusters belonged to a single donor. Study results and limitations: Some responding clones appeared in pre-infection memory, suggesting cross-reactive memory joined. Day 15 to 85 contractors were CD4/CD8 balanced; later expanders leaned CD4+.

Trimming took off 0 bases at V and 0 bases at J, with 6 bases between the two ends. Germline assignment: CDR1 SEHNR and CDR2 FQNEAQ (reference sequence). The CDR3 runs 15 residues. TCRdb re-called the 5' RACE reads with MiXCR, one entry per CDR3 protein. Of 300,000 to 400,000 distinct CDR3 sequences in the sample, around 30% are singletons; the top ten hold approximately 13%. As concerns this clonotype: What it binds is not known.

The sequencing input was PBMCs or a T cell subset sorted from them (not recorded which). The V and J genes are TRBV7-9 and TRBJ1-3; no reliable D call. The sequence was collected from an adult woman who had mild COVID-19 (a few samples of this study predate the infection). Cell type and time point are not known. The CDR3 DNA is TGTGCCAGCAGCTTAGCAGGGCACTCTGGAAACACCATATATTTT. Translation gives CASSLAGHSGNTIYF.